Listed below are T cell receptor beta chains from one sample, sequenced in a study of Graves' ophthalmopathy and Graves' hyperthyroidism. MiXCR, applied by TCRdb to the multiplex PCR reads, yields one record per CDR3 protein. The repertoire consists of 650,000 to 800,000 distinct CDR3 sequences, with 35% to 50% occurring once and the leading ten covering 2.5% to 3.5%. The sample consisted of peripheral blood. Every receptor here comes from an adult man with Graves' ophthalmopathy. Each CDR3 is given with its conserved first and last residue. D genes are given only for firm matches. Clone size is stated in some rows and not others, as once, few, many or a class when expanded.

j_call d_call v_call clone_size cdr3_nt cdr3_aa
TRBJ1-3 - TRBV13 once TGTGCCAGCAGCGTAGACCCTACCGGTGGAAACACCATATATTTT CASSVDPTGGNTIYF
TRBJ2-7 - TRBV5-1 few TGCGCCAGCAGCTCCGTGGAATGGCAGGTGACTCTCTACGAGCAGTACTTC CASSSVEWQVTLYEQYF
TRBJ2-7 TRBD2 TRBV25-1 once TGTGCCAGCAGCCACCAAGAGGGGACGGGACTAGCGGCCAGCTCCTACGAGCAGTACTTC CASSHQEGTGLAASSYEQYF
TRBJ1-1 - TRBV5-5 many TGTGCCAGCGGGACGCTTGGTGGGACTGAAGCTTTCTTT CASGTLGGTEAFF
TRBJ2-7 TRBD2 TRBV2 - TGTGCCACCGGGGGACTAGTGGCCTACGAGCAGTACTTC CATGGLVAYEQYF
TRBJ2-7 TRBD1 TRBV20-1 once TGCAGTGCTAGGGGGGACAGGGGGGACTCCTACGAGCAGTACTTC CSARGDRGDSYEQYF
TRBJ1-3 - TRBV2 many TGTGCCAGCAGAGGGTTTTCCTCTGGAAACACCATATATTTT CASRGFSSGNTIYF
TRBJ1-1 - TRBV5-1 few TGCGCCAGCAGCTTGGACAGGGTTTATGAAGCTTTCTTT CASSLDRVYEAFF
TRBJ1-4 TRBD1 TRBV5-4 few TGTGCCAGCAGCGTAGGGGACAGGGGGGATGAAAAACTGTTTTTT CASSVGDRGDEKLFF
TRBJ1-5 TRBD1 TRBV19 many TGTGCCAGTAGTACCTCCTGGACAGGGGAGGATCAGCCCCAGCATTTT CASSTSWTGEDQPQHF
TRBJ2-7 TRBD2 TRBV5-8 few TGTGCCAGCAGCTTGGGGGGACTAGCGGGATACTACGAGCAGTACTTC CASSLGGLAGYYEQYF
TRBJ2-2 - TRBV2 many TGTGCCAGCAGAGGACTTAACACCGGGGAGCTGTTTTTT CASRGLNTGELFF
TRBJ1-6 TRBD1 TRBV6-4 few TGTGCCAGCAGTCACCTAGGACCGGGACAGGGGAATAATTCACCCCTCCACTTT CASSHLGPGQGNNSPLHF
TRBJ2-5 - TRBV12-3/TRBV12-4 many TGTGCCAGCAGTCTTCTGGGCGATCGCGGCTTC CASSLLGDRGF
TRBJ1-1 - TRBV6-5 few TGTGCCACCCGCGGCAACTCTGAAGCTTTCTTT CATRGNSEAFF
TRBJ1-1 - TRBV25-1 many TGTGCCAGCAGGGTCGGCATCATAAACACTGAAGCTTTCTTT CASRVGIINTEAFF
TRBJ1-2 TRBD1 TRBV20-1 many TGCAGTGCTCCGGGACAGGGAATGGTTGGCTACACCTTC CSAPGQGMVGYTF
TRBJ1-4 - TRBV9 many TGTGCCAGCAGCGTAGCTACCGGGCGGGGGAATGAAAAACTGTTTTTT CASSVATGRGNEKLFF
TRBJ1-3 TRBD1 TRBV11-3 - TGTGCCAGCAGCTACTCCGGGACAGGATTATCTGGAAACGCCATATATTTT CASSYSGTGLSGNAIYF
TRBJ2-3 TRBD2 TRBV15 few TGTCGGCAGCGGCGGGAGTGCACAAATACGCAGTATTTT CRQRRECTNTQYF
TRBJ2-7 - TRBV5-1 many TGCGCCAGCAGCTTGGGTGGACAGAGCTCCTACGAGCAGTACTTC CASSLGGQSSYEQYF
TRBJ1-2 - TRBV24-1 - TGTGCCACCAGTTCTGAGGACAGAGATGGCTACACCTTC CATSSEDRDGYTF
TRBJ2-2 - TRBV7-3 few TGTGCCAGCAGCTTTGCTACAGAACGCACCGGGGAGCTGTTTTTT CASSFATERTGELFF
TRBJ1-5 TRBD1 TRBV7-9 - TGTGCCAGCAGCTCTGGGACAGGGGGGTTCTCTTTT CASSSGTGGFSF
TRBJ2-2 - TRBV4-1 few TGCGCCAGCAGCCCTTTAGGGGAGGTCACCGGGGAGCTGTTTTTT CASSPLGEVTGELFF
TRBJ1-1 TRBD1 TRBV5-1 few TGCGCCAGCAGCGCCGACAGGGTAGAGTACACTGAAGCTTTCTTT CASSADRVEYTEAFF
TRBJ1-3 - TRBV3-1 - TGTGCCAGCAGCCAAGGGACTGTCGCTGGAAACACCATATATTTT CASSQGTVAGNTIYF
TRBJ1-1 - TRBV24-1 many TGTGCCACCAGTGAGGGGGCGAACACTGAAGCTTTCTTT CATSEGANTEAFF
TRBJ1-2 TRBD1 TRBV29-1 once TGCAGCGTTTCACAGGGGAGGTATGGCTACACCTTC CSVSQGRYGYTF
TRBJ2-7 TRBD1 TRBV12-3/TRBV12-4 - TGTGCCAGCAGTTTTTTTGGGGCAGGGGGCTACGAGCAGTACTTC CASSFFGAGGYEQYF
TRBJ2-5 - TRBV5-1 few TGCGCCAGCAGAAAACAACGGGGGCTGCACGAAGAGACCCAGTACTTC CASRKQRGLHEETQYF
TRBJ2-1 TRBD2 TRBV2 few TGTGCCAGCAGTGATTTAGTAGCGGGAGGGCCGACGGGCAATGAGCAGTTCTTC CASSDLVAGGPTGNEQFF
TRBJ1-1 TRBD1 TRBV2 few TGTGCCAGCAGTGAGCCAGGGGGATTGAGCACTGAAGCTTTCTTT CASSEPGGLSTEAFF
TRBJ2-3 - TRBV20-1 - TGCAGTGCTAGATGGGGCGATACGCAGTATTTT CSARWGDTQYF
TRBJ1-1 - TRBV2 many TGTGCCAGCACCTACACGGGTCACTCGAACACTGAAGCTTTCTTT CASTYTGHSNTEAFF
TRBJ1-6 TRBD1 TRBV7-8 - TGTGCCAGCAGCCCCGGGACAGGGGAAAATAATTCACCCCTCCACTTT CASSPGTGENNSPLHF
TRBJ2-2 TRBD1 TRBV5-1 - TGCGCCAGCAGCTCACGGGAACAGGGGGCCACCGGGGAGCTGTTTTTT CASSSREQGATGELFF
TRBJ2-7 TRBD2 TRBV11-2 - TGTGCCAGCAGCTTAGGGCGTAGCGGGAGTTACGAGCAGTACTTC CASSLGRSGSYEQYF
TRBJ2-5 - TRBV2 - TGTGCCAGCAGCCAAGGGGCTATAGCGACCCAGTACTTC CASSQGAIATQYF
TRBJ2-5 - TRBV3-1 many TGTGCCAGCAGCCAAGAATCGGAGACCCAGTACTTC CASSQESETQYF
TRBJ2-5 TRBD2 TRBV5-6 few TGTGCCAGCAGCCAAGTCCACCCGCGACTAGCGGGGGTGGAGACCCAGTACTTC CASSQVHPRLAGVETQYF
TRBJ2-7 TRBD2 TRBV19 many TGTGCCAGTAGTATGCTAGCGGGAAACTACGAGCAGTACTTC CASSMLAGNYEQYF
TRBJ1-5 - TRBV10-3 - TGTGCCATCAGTGGGGCAGACGGGAGCAATCAGCCCCAGCATTTT CAISGADGSNQPQHF